This T cell receptor beta chain was recovered during a study of Ad26.COV2.S vaccination and SARS-CoV-2 variants (dated by TCRdb to 2020 to 2022). In terms of the full investigation: Donors in the vaccine arm were drawn from COV1001, a phase I-IIa trial of Ad26.COV2.S in healthy adults that was multicentre, randomized, double-blind and placebo-controlled. Dosing of Ad26.COV2.S was intramuscular, at either 5x10^10 or 1x10^11 viral particles, delivered as one shot or as two shots spaced 56 days apart. TCRbeta repertoire sequencing was used to assess the specificity and breadth of SARS-CoV-2-reactive T cell receptors after Ad26.COV2.S vaccination. The TCR-sequenced set comprised around 30 samples: some 20 Ad26.COV2.S vaccine recipients, 5 placebo recipients and 8 SARS-CoV-2 convalescent individuals. Trial participants were randomized into five groups of five, in which low-dose or high-dose Ad26.COV2.S was given once or twice, or placebo was given on both occasions. Throughout the experiments and outcome assessment, investigators stayed blinded to trial group allocation. What the work shows at the level of the full study, not this receptor alone: Comparable non-spike TCR breadth was observed between vaccine and placebo recipients, consistent with only spike being contained in the vaccine. Comparing responses between vaccine doses or regimens was not something the study was powered to do. The authors noted that total T cell responses may have been underestimated by the TCR breadth and depth analyses. After vaccination, substantial breadth of spike-specific CD8+ and CD4+ T cell responses was reported. Higher spike-specific TCR breadth was observed in Ad26.COV2.S recipients than in placebo recipients (P = 0.0014).

As for this clone: Its binding antigen is unknown. The sample holds no much larger clone one base away, and base qualities are not on file.

The CDR3 sequence holds 15 residues, the cysteine and phenylalanine included. Left in the record is the CDR3 DNA by itself, 45 bases read in frame from the first base. The germline V gene supplies CDR1 SGHAT and CDR2 FQNNGV. V is pruned by 5 bases and J by 5 bases, leaving 7 bases of the junction without a gene match. This specimen's treatment or condition label, per the study, means: some 20 received Ad26.COV2.S at low or high dose, single or two shots; about 5 received placebo; per-sample allocation not given. For vaccine and placebo recipients, repertoires were sequenced using samples collected on day 63 after the first injection. Cohort 1b enrolled around 23 adults aged 18-55 years at a single site in Boston, USA, between 29 July and 7 August 2020. As a vaccine, Ad26.COV2.S was a replication-incompetent adenovirus type 26 vector that expressed a prefusion-stabilized SARS-CoV-2 spike protein derived from the original Wuhan strain.

The immunoSEQ Assay was used to sequence TCRbeta CDR3 regions. After extraction, genomic DNA underwent amplification by bias-controlled multiplex PCR, followed by high-throughput sequencing. From the authors' description of their analysis: Collapsing and filtering of sequences were performed to quantify the absolute abundance of each unique TCRbeta CDR3 region. T cell fraction was estimated by normalization of TCRbeta template counts to usable DNA, with usable DNA being measured through amplification of reference genes present in all nucleated cells. Repertoire TCRs were annotated as SARS-CoV-2-specific by exact matching of V gene, CDR3 amino acid sequence and J gene to a known reactive TCR set. The reference SARS-CoV-2 TCR set was derived from MIRA and filtered for enrichment in COVID-19-positive ImmuneCODE repertoires, a step that removed public or cross-reactive TCRs. Drawing on the MIRA antigens, annotated TCRs were analysed further at the level of specific ORF or position within ORF. Depth was the summed frequency of annotated unique rearrangements, while breadth was defined as annotated unique rearrangements over total unique productive rearrangements. Group comparisons of TCR breadth used two-sided Wilcoxon rank-sum tests. TCRdb took this table from immuneACCESS and kept in-frame rearrangements with V and J called. Such tables lack part of the clones; where checked against another copy, unresolved V genes explain under half of the gap, and the rest is unexplained. From that table come the V and J calls and clone size; the DNA was used to work out D and trimming. The sample records 400,000 to 450,000 clones, 80% to 95% of which are singletons. The ten largest clones add up to 12% of the sample.

The rearranged chain carries TRBV11-2 and TRBJ2-2; TRBD1 fits 8 bases in the junction. The source of this sequence is a person aged 18-65 years who received the Ad26.COV2.S COVID-19 vaccine or a placebo. The material was peripheral blood, obtained in a trial of Ad26.COV2.S vaccine versus placebo. The CDR3 amino acid sequence is: CASSADRVRTGELFF. In nucleotide form, the sequence is TGTGCCAGCAGCGCGGACAGGGTTAGGACCGGGGAGCTGTTTTTT.